This entry lists 22 T cell receptor beta chains sequenced from one sample in a study of cytomegalovirus exposure and HLA in healthy donors. It was with 60 Vbeta and 13 Jbeta primers that the PCR ran. The repertoire was sequenced with immunoSEQ multiplex PCR; TCRdb's copy has only in-frame clones and lacks some. The sample includes 150,000 or so clones, about 85% seen only once; the top ten take around 6.6%. The sample was PBMCs. The receptors derive from a male donor in good health and CMV-seropositive.

The gene calls are TRBV11-2 and TRBJ2-5, with D unclear. The J call may be wrong; the DNA end is better matched by TRBJ2-7. Germline V gene lookup returns CDR1 SGHAT and CDR2 FQNNGV. The CDR3 spans 11 residues. This CDR3 is CASSLRYEQYF. The CDR3 coding sequence is TGTGCCAGCAGCTTACGTTACGAGCAGTACTTC.

The chain uses TRBV29-1 and TRBJ1-2, with D perhaps matching TRBD1 (6 bases). The ends were cut back, 0 bases at V and 6 bases at J, with 8 bases in the middle. The CDR3 spans 12 residues. Germline CDR1 and CDR2: SQVTM and ANQGSEA. As DNA, the CDR3 is TGCAGCGTTGAAGATCAGGGGAATGGCTACACCTTC. Protein sequence: CSVEDQGNGYTF. Together with reference TRBV29-1 and TRBJ1-2, the CDR3 gives the full variable domain: SAVISQKPSRDICQRGTSLTIQCQVDSQVTMMFWYRQQPGQSLTLIATANQGSEATYESGFVIDKFPISRPNLTFSTLTVSNMSPEDSSIYLCSVEDQGNGYTFGSGTRLTVV.

This clone was counted once. This sequence joins TRBV29-1 and TRBJ2-5, with TRBD1 matching over 11 bases. The DNA end is more similar to TRBJ2-7, so the J call may be wrong. Germline CDR1 is SQVTM and CDR2 is ANQGSEA. The CDR3 length is 15 residues. DNA for the CDR3: TGCAGCGTTGAAGAAGGGACAGGGGGGCCCTACGAGCAGTACTTC. Encoded protein: CSVEEGTGGPYEQYF.

With respect to this clone: Sequence at one end of the junction differs from germline and may be a read error. The rearrangement joins TRBV7-9 to TRBJ1-5; 11 bases map to TRBD1. Germline values: CDR1 SEHNR, CDR2 FQNEAQ (reference sequence). The CDR3 extends over 17 amino acids. In DNA form, the CDR3 reads TGTTCCAGCAGCAGGGACAGGGGGACGCCGGTGAGTCAGCCCCAGCATTTT. This gives the protein CSSSRDRGTPVSQPQHF.

This rearrangement joins TRBV5-1 to TRBJ2-7; no reliable D call. Germline V gives CDR1 SGHRS, CDR2 YFSETQ. The CDR3 sequence is 13 residues long. Trimming took off 1 base at V and 4 bases at J, with 9 bases between the two ends. CDR3 residues: CASSLTFTYEQYF. CDR3 nucleotides: TGCGCCAGCAGCTTGACATTTACATACGAGCAGTACTTC.

The chain is built from TRBV18 and TRBJ2-2; a weak D match, TRBD2 (5 bases). This CDR3 contains 11 residues. Germline-derived CDR1 and CDR2 are KGHSH and LQKENI. V lost 6 bases and J 7 bases, leaving 6 bases between the germline ends. The CDR3: CASSAGGELFF. CDR3 nucleotide sequence: TGTGCCAGCTCTGCGGGCGGGGAGCTGTTTTTT.

The chain recombines TRBV5-1 with TRBJ1-1; D remains ambiguous. The CDR3 length is 12 residues. V lost 5 bases to trimming and J lost 8 bases, with 13 bases between them. Germline-derived CDR1 and CDR2 are SGHRS and YFSETQ. In DNA, the CDR3 is TGCGCCAGCAGTCAAGGGCCTAGCGAAGCTTTCTTT. Amino acids: CASSQGPSEAFF.

This chain connects TRBV5-4 to TRBJ2-3; D not certain. The V gene lost 4 bases and the J gene lost 2 bases, with 5 bases spanning the gap. The CDR3 is made up of 12 amino acids. Germline CDR1 reads SGHNT; CDR2 reads YYREEE (reference sequence). The CDR3 coding sequence is TGTGCCAGCAGCCCCTCCACAGATACGCAGTATTTT. Translated: CASSPSTDTQYF. Full variable domain (missing parts from reference TRBV5-4 and TRBJ2-3): ETGVTQSPTHLIKTRGQQVTLRCSSQSGHNTVSWYQQALGQGPQFIFQYYREEENGRGNFPPRFSGLQFPNYSSELNVNALELDDSALYLCASSPSTDTQYFGPGTRLTVL.

This clone came up a few times. The chain joins TRBV6-5 to TRBJ2-7; possibly TRBD1 for D (6 bases). Trimming stripped 0 bases from V and 1 base from J, with 10 bases between. The CDR3 extends over 15 amino acids. In germline, CDR1 is MNHEY, CDR2 SVGAGI. The CDR3 DNA reads TGTGCCAGCAGTTACTCGACCGACAGGTCCTACGAGCAGTACTTC. Translation gives CASSYSTDRSYEQYF.

This chain connects TRBV5-5 to TRBJ1-2; TRBD1 matches 9 bases. Germline V CDR1 and CDR2: SGHKS, YYEKEE (reference sequence). V lost 4 bases, J lost 4 bases, and 11 bases stayed unmatched. The CDR3 has 16 residues. CDR3 DNA sequence: TGTGCCAGCAGCCCGGGACAGGGAGGGCGATCCTATGGCTACACCTTC. Protein sequence: CASSPGQGGRSYGYTF.

The genes are TRBV29-1 and TRBJ1-1; 8 nucleotides line up with TRBD1. V shed 0 bases, J shed 6 bases, and the junction held 9 bases outside the gene matches. There are 15 residues in the CDR3. The germline CDR1 and CDR2 sequences are SQVTM and ANQGSEA. The DNA of the CDR3 is TGCAGCGTTGAAGATAAGGACAGGGTCCTCGCTGAAGCTTTCTTT. It codes for CSVEDKDRVLAEAFF.

This clone was seen a single time. This chain uses TRBV16 with TRBJ1-4; unclear D gene. CDR3 length: 14 amino acids. V lost 2 bases to trimming and J lost 4 bases, with 8 bases between them. Looked up from germline, CDR1 is KGHSY and CDR2 is FQNENV. CDR3: CASSQRGGNEKLFF. In DNA form, the CDR3 reads TGTGCCAGCAGCCAACGGGGTGGTAATGAAAAACTGTTTTTT.

The chain employs TRBV10-3 and TRBJ2-2; tentatively, D is TRBD1 (6 bases). Trimming took 10 bases from V and 1 from J, leaving 19 bases between them. From germline, CDR1 is ENHRY and CDR2 SYGVKD. CDR3 length equals 16 residues. For the CDR3, the DNA is TGTGCCACCTGGGGGCAGTTCGATGGGAACACCGGGGAGCTGTTTTTT. Translated: CATWGQFDGNTGELFF.

V usage is TRBV13 and J usage is TRBJ2-1; 7 bases fit TRBD1. The junction had 8 bases not matched to a gene; V was cut back by 4 bases and J by 2 bases. Germline CDR1 and CDR2: PRHDT and FYEKMQ (reference sequence). The CDR3 has 16 amino acids. CDR3 region: CASSSPRDSTYNEQFF. CDR3 DNA sequence: TGTGCCAGCAGCTCCCCCCGGGACAGCACCTACAATGAGCAGTTCTTC.

This chain uses TRBV5-3 with TRBJ2-1; 12 nucleotides line up with TRBD2. Being an ORF, TRBV5-3 has a function that is uncertain. The CDR3 covers 19 residues. After removal of 4 bases from V and 2 bases from J, the junction contained 13 bases not matched to a gene. The CDR3 protein is CARSDRTWTSGTTYNEQFF. The CDR3 bases are TGTGCCAGAAGCGACAGGACTTGGACTAGCGGGACCACCTACAATGAGCAGTTCTTC.

V is TRBV27 and J is TRBJ1-2, with D possibly matching TRBD1 (6 bases). In germline, CDR1 is MNHEY, CDR2 SMNVEV (reference sequence). This CDR3 spans 14 amino acids. The germline V and J ends were trimmed by 6 bases and 6 bases, with 17 bases remaining between them. In DNA, the CDR3 is TGTGCCAGCAGCCACGGAGGGGGGGGTGATGGCTACACCTTC. Its protein product is CASSHGGGGDGYTF.

The chain carries TRBV4-3 and TRBJ2-5, with 15 bases that match TRBD2. The DNA end is more similar to TRBJ2-7, so the J call may be wrong. The CDR3 length is 16 residues. Per the germline V gene, CDR1 is LGHNA and CDR2 is YSLEER. The CDR3 sequence is CASSSGLAGGSYEQYF. In DNA form, the CDR3 reads TGCGCCAGCAGCTCGGGACTAGCGGGGGGTTCCTACGAGCAGTACTTC.

The chain carries TRBV30 and TRBJ1-5; D uncertain. CDR3 length: 14 amino acids. Trimming left V 3 bases short and J 2 bases short, with 11 bases between. Germline V CDR1 and CDR2: GTSNPN, SVGIG (reference sequence). DNA for the CDR3: TGTGCCTGGAGCTTGGGAGTCGGCAATCAGCCCCAGCATTTT. It is translated as CAWSLGVGNQPQHF. The whole variable domain, filled in from reference TRBV30 and TRBJ1-5, reads SQTIHQWPATLVQPVGSPLSLECTVEGTSNPNLYWYRQAAGRGLQLLFYSVGIGQISSEVPQNLSASRPQDRQFILSSKKLLLSDSGFYLCAWSLGVGNQPQHFGDGTRLSIL.

V is TRBV28 and J is TRBJ1-5, with D hard to call. CDR1 is MDHEN and CDR2 is SYDVKM in the germline V gene. The ends were cut back, 4 bases at V and 5 bases at J, with 6 bases in the middle. This CDR3 spans 12 amino acids. The CDR3 DNA follows: TGTGCCAGCAGTTCGGAGTATCAGCCCCAGCATTTT. Its translation is CASSSEYQPQHF.

The gene calls are TRBV11-3 and TRBJ1-5; a possible D gene is TRBD1 (6 bases). The CDR3 loop spans 19 amino acids. Germline V CDR1 and CDR2: SGHNT, YENEEA. Trimming cost V 0 bases and J 4 bases, with 22 bases left between them. The CDR3 here is CASSLENGRGRFRNQPQHF. DNA for the CDR3: TGTGCCAGCAGCTTAGAAAATGGCAGGGGAAGGTTCAGAAATCAGCCCCAGCATTTT.

This chain links TRBV5-4 with TRBJ2-1; 10 bases agree with TRBD2. Losses at the gene ends were 3 bases for V and 8 bases for J; bases not matched to a gene: 11. Germline V gene data show CDR1 as SGHNT and CDR2 as YYREEE (reference sequence). This CDR3 comprises 16 residues. The CDR3 loop reads CASSSRNLAGVHEQFF. In DNA, the CDR3 is TGTGCCAGCAGCTCCCGAAACCTAGCGGGAGTCCATGAGCAGTTCTTC.

V gene TRBV9 combines with J gene TRBJ2-4; 7 bases are a match to TRBD1. CDR1 SGDLS and CDR2 YYNGEE come from the germline V gene. V was pared by 3 bases and J by 1 base, with 7 bases of the junction left unmatched. This CDR3 contains 16 residues. The CDR3 DNA is TGTGCCAGCAGCGCGGGACAGATCTTCGCCAAAAACATTCAGTACTTC. Its translation: CASSAGQIFAKNIQYF.